The 19 T cell receptor beta chains below were found in one sample sequenced in a study of graft-versus-host responses after intestinal transplantation. Repertoires were generated with immunoSEQ multiplex PCR, while TCRdb's copy carries only in-frame clones and drops some. The table has approximately 10,000 clones, 85% to 90% seen once. The material was PBMCs, obtained about 250 days after intestinal transplant. Every receptor here comes from a human patient who received an intestinal transplant, so some T cells may come from the graft donor.

The chain recombines TRBV7-6 with TRBJ2-1, with 8 bases fitting TRBD2. The CDR3 has 17 amino acids. Losses at the gene ends were 4 bases for V and 5 bases for J; bases not matched to a gene: 13. Germline V lookup: CDR1 SGHVS, CDR2 FNYEAQ. Written as DNA, the CDR3 is TGTGCCAGCAGCTCTTTCTTAATCAGCGGGAGAAACAATGAGCAGTTCTTC. Translation: CASSSFLISGRNNEQFF.

The genes are TRBV7-2 and TRBJ2-1, with no clear D. Germline assignment: CDR1 SGHTA and CDR2 FQGNSA. The V gene lost 3 bases and the J gene lost 0 bases, with 9 bases spanning the gap. The CDR3 runs to 15 residues. CDR3 sequence reads: CASSLRRSSYNEQFF. CDR3 nucleotide sequence: TGTGCCAGCAGCTTGCGCAGGAGCTCCTACAATGAGCAGTTCTTC.

This chain joins TRBV5-1 and TRBJ1-2; the D gene is possibly TRBD1 (6 bases). Between the trimmed V and J ends, which lost 3 bases and 4 bases, there was a span of 13 bases. From germline, CDR1 is SGHRS and CDR2 YFSETQ. The CDR3 length is 14 residues. DNA of the CDR3: TGCGCCAGCAGCTCTTGGGGGGCGGGCTATGGCTACACCTTC. Residues: CASSSWGAGYGYTF. Complete variable domain (other parts from reference TRBV5-1 and TRBJ1-2): KAGVTQTPRYLIKTRGQQVTLSCSPISGHRSVSWYQQTPGQGLQFLFEYFSETQRNKGNFPGRFSGRQFSNSRSEMNVSTLELGDSALYLCASSSWGAGYGYTFGSGTRLTVV.

This clone was detected only a few times. V gene TRBV5-1 combines with J gene TRBJ1-4; D is undetermined. Trimming stripped 5 bases from V and 7 bases from J, with 12 bases between. The CDR3 is made up of 13 amino acids. Looked up from germline, CDR1 is SGHRS and CDR2 is YFSETQ. The CDR3 DNA reads as TGCGCCAGCAGTCGAAGGGAGACTGAAAAACTGTTTTTT. The encoded protein is CASSRRETEKLFF.

The J gene is TRBJ2-7, the V gene TRBV11-3; the D gene could be TRBD1 or TRBD2 (6 bases each). The CDR3 is 15 residues long. Trimming cost V 5 bases and J 3 bases, with 17 bases left between them. CDR1 SGHNT and CDR2 YENEEA come from the germline V gene. CDR3 amino acids: CASSLDRLDYYEQYF. In DNA form, the CDR3 reads TGTGCCAGCAGCCTCGACAGGTTGGACTACTACGAGCAGTACTTC. The entire variable domain, with the rest obtained from reference TRBV11-3 and TRBJ2-7, is as follows: EAGVVQSPRYKIIEKKQPVAFWCNPISGHNTLYWYLQNLGQGPELLIRYENEEAVDDSQLPKDRFSAERLKGVDSTLKIQPAELGDSAVYLCASSLDRLDYYEQYFGPGTRLTVT.

J is TRBJ2-5 and V is TRBV6-6; TRBD2 matches at 8 bases. Judging by the DNA end, TRBJ2-7 fits better; the J call may be wrong. The CDR3 runs 14 residues. Germline V gene lookup returns CDR1 MNHNY and CDR2 SVGAGI (reference sequence). CDR3 in DNA: TGTGCCAGCAGTCCCGGGACTAGATCCTACGAGCAGTACTTC. This sequence encodes CASSPGTRSYEQYF.

V gene TRBV2 combines with J gene TRBJ2-7, with D possibly matching TRBD2 (6 bases). The germline CDR1 and CDR2 sequences are SNHLY and FYNNEI. V lost 7 bases, J lost 4 bases, and 17 bases lay in between. There are 14 residues in the CDR3. This CDR3 is CASTLGEGGYEQYF. CDR3 nucleotide sequence: TGTGCCAGCACCCTGGGAGAGGGAGGATACGAGCAGTACTTC.

CDR3 protein: CASRPRGLAGVEWDEQFF. CDR3 nucleotides: TGTGCCAGCAGACCGCGTGGACTAGCGGGAGTAGAGTGGGATGAGCAGTTCTTC. The rearrangement uses TRBV27 and TRBJ2-1; 13 nucleotides line up with TRBD2. The CDR3 is 18 amino acids. Germline V lookup: CDR1 MNHEY, CDR2 SMNVEV (reference sequence). Germline trimming cut 6 bases from V and 8 bases from J; bases unmatched to any gene: 16.

This rearrangement joins TRBV13 to TRBJ2-7, with 7 nucleotides matching TRBD2. The CDR3 extends over 14 amino acids. The V gene end was trimmed by 8 bases and the J gene end by 5 bases; junction bases not matched to a gene: 12. From germline, CDR1 is PRHDT and CDR2 FYEKMQ (reference sequence). The CDR3 coding sequence is TGTGCCAGCTCCTGGGGCGGGAGAGGGAACGAGCAGTACTTC. Translation: CASSWGGRGNEQYF.

The rearrangement joins TRBV28 to TRBJ2-5; D is perhaps TRBD1 (6 bases). Between the trimmed V and J ends, which lost 3 bases and 4 bases, there was a span of 12 bases. The CDR3 runs 14 residues. Germline V gene data show CDR1 as MDHEN and CDR2 as SYDVKM. CDR3 amino acids: CASSFGDIVETQYF. CDR3 DNA: TGTGCCAGCAGTTTCGGGGACATAGTAGAGACCCAGTACTTC. Complete variable domain (other parts from reference TRBV28 and TRBJ2-5): DVKVTQSSRYLVKRTGEKVFLECVQDMDHENMFWYRQDPGLGLRLIYFSYDVKMKEKGDIPEGYSVSREKKERFSLILESASTNQTSMYLCASSFGDIVETQYFGPGTRLLVL.

The chain links TRBV15 to TRBJ2-3; 7 nucleotides agree with TRBD1. Germline trimming cut 1 base from V and 6 bases from J; bases unmatched to any gene: 4. The germline gives CDR1 LNHNV, CDR2 YYDKDF (reference sequence). The CDR3 runs to 14 residues. The CDR3 nucleotides are TGTGCCACCAGCAGAGTAAGGGGGCGGGATACGCAGTATTTT. This sequence encodes CATSRVRGRDTQYF.

The chain has TRBV13 and TRBJ2-1; 7 bases fit TRBD2. CDR1 and CDR2 from the germline V gene are PRHDT and FYEKMQ (reference sequence). Trimming cost V 2 bases and J 7 bases; bases outside gene matches: 11. The length of the CDR3 is 16 residues. CDR3 nucleotide sequence: TGTGCCAGCAGCTTAACGGCGGGAGTGGGGTATAATGAGCAGTTCTTC. Its protein product is CASSLTAGVGYNEQFF.

This chain uses TRBV6-1 with TRBJ2-2; 7 bases agree with TRBD2. With V trimmed by 4 bases and J by 4 bases, 9 bases remained unmatched. This CDR3 comprises 16 residues. The germline V gene encodes CDR1 MNHNS and CDR2 SASEGT. The CDR3 sequence: CASSASIAGTTGELFF. The CDR3, as DNA: TGTGCCAGCAGTGCGTCGATAGCGGGTACCACCGGGGAGCTGTTTTTT.

This clone was seen just once. The chain joins TRBV11-1 to TRBJ2-1; 8 nucleotides match TRBD2. The CDR3 covers 15 residues. The germline gives CDR1 SGHAT, CDR2 FQDESV (reference sequence). The V gene end was trimmed by 5 bases and the J gene end by 4 bases; junction bases not matched to a gene: 7. The CDR3 bases are TGTGCCAGCAGCCTAAGCGGGAGAGGGTACAATGAGCAGTTCTTC. Residues: CASSLSGRGYNEQFF.

The chain carries TRBV21-1 and TRBJ2-6; no DNA check was done on the table's D call, TRBD2. TRBV21-1 is annotated as a pseudogene. The CDR3 length is 17 residues. DNA for the CDR3: TGTGCCAGCAGTATATCACTACAACAAAGTCGGGCCAACGTCCTGACTTTC. Translating gives CASSISLQQSRANVLTF.

The chain employs TRBV2 and TRBJ1-4; tentative D call: TRBD1 (6 bases). The CDR3 runs 15 residues. The V gene lost 6 bases and the J gene lost 0 bases, with 11 bases spanning the gap. Germline values: CDR1 SNHLY, CDR2 FYNNEI. The CDR3 region has the DNA TGTGCCAGCAGCCATGACAGGCCAACTAATGAAAAACTGTTTTTT. It translates to CASSHDRPTNEKLFF.

CDR3 residues: CASSKGARDTGELFF. As DNA, the CDR3 is TGTGCCAGCAGCAAGGGGGCGCGGGACACCGGGGAGCTGTTTTTT. J is TRBJ2-2 and V is TRBV11-2, with 7 bases fitting TRBD1. This CDR3 has 15 residues. J was trimmed by 3 bases and V by 5 bases; bases with no gene match: 6. Germline CDR1 is SGHAT and CDR2 is FQNNGV.

CDR3 sequence reads: CASSPSVDSGYNEQFF. The CDR3 DNA follows: TGTGCCAGCAGCCCGTCCGTTGATAGCGGATACAATGAGCAGTTCTTC. The chain employs TRBV7-9 and TRBJ2-1; the D gene is possibly TRBD2 (6 bases). CDR3 size: 16 residues. Germline V lookup: CDR1 SEHNR, CDR2 FQNEAQ (reference sequence). V was pared by 5 bases and J by 4 bases, with 18 bases between.

V usage is TRBV4-1 and J usage is TRBJ2-7; 8 bases map to TRBD2. This CDR3 has 17 residues. Germline CDR1 and CDR2: MGHRA and YSYEKL. V was pared by 1 base and J by 0 bases, with 8 bases of the junction left unmatched. As DNA, the CDR3 is TGCGCCAGCAGCCAAGGCCCGATAGCGGGACCCTCCTACGAGCAGTACTTC. It yields the protein CASSQGPIAGPSYEQYF.